Following are 24 T cell receptor beta chains from one sample sequenced in a study of blood T cell repertoires in COVID-19. TCRdb's table, derived via immunoSEQ multiplex PCR, lists solely in-frame clones and lacks some. The data contain 22,000 or so clones, 80% to 90% of them singletons. Sequencing used peripheral blood. These receptors were collected from a woman in her sixties or seventies with active COVID-19.

The chain carries TRBV6-6 and TRBJ2-7; 8 bases align to TRBD1. CDR3 length: 13 residues. CDR1 and CDR2 from the germline V gene are MNHNY and SVGAGI (reference sequence). With 8 bases clipped from V and 3 bases from J, the junction kept 6 bases outside the gene matches. As DNA, the CDR3 is TGTGCCAGCTTCCGAGGACAGGGCTACGAGCAGTACTTC. Translating gives CASFRGQGYEQYF.

The chain uses TRBV28 and TRBJ2-3; 12 positions agree with TRBD2. In germline, CDR1 is MDHEN, CDR2 SYDVKM. This CDR3 is 15 amino acids long. V shed 4 bases and J 6 bases; nucleotides not matched to a gene: 5. The DNA of the CDR3 is TGTGCCAGCAGTTCTACTAGCGGGGGGTCGGATACGCAGTATTTT. Encoded protein: CASSSTSGGSDTQYF.

This clone was detected only once. CDR3 sequence: CSAGKLYEQYF. The CDR3 DNA sequence: TGCAGTGCCGGGAAGCTCTACGAGCAGTACTTC. The chain recombines TRBV20-1 with TRBJ2-7; TRBD2 is a possible D gene (5 bases). The CDR3 is made up of 11 amino acids. Trimming stripped 6 bases from V and 3 bases from J, with 9 bases between. CDR1 is DFQATT, CDR2 SNEGSKA, per germline (reference sequence).

The count of this clone is one. The chain combines TRBV6-5 with TRBJ1-5; the D is unclear. Germline V gene data show CDR1 as MNHEY and CDR2 as SVGAGI. The V end was cut by 6 bases, the J end by 2 bases, with 14 bases between. This CDR3 contains 15 residues. CDR3 loop: CASSSTLRGNQPQHF. As DNA, the CDR3 is TGTGCCAGCAGCTCCACACTGCGGGGCAATCAGCCCCAGCATTTT.

The genes are TRBV5-1 and TRBJ2-7, with a possible D match to TRBD2 (7 bases). Trimming cost V 1 base and J 7 bases, with 15 bases left between them. Germline V lookup: CDR1 SGHRS, CDR2 YFSETQ. The CDR3 has 14 amino acids. The CDR3 spells CASSLSPGGSEQYF. The CDR3, as DNA: TGCGCCAGCAGCTTGTCGCCGGGGGGCAGTGAGCAGTACTTC.

V is TRBV14 and J is TRBJ2-5; D is ambiguous. The germline gives CDR1 SGHDN, CDR2 FVKESK. The CDR3 is 14 amino acids. V was shortened by 2 bases and J by 5 bases, with 12 bases between the two germline ends. This CDR3 reads CASSQTPVWETQYF. As DNA, the CDR3 is TGTGCCAGCAGCCAAACGCCGGTGTGGGAGACCCAGTACTTC. The whole variable domain, remainder taken from reference TRBV14 and TRBJ2-5, is EAGVTQFPSHSVIEKGQTVTLRCDPISGHDNLYWYRRVMGKEIKFLLHFVKESKQDESGMPNNRFLAERTGGTYSTLKVQPAELEDSGVYFCASSQTPVWETQYFGPGTRLLVL.

V usage is TRBV10-2 and J usage is TRBJ1-2; 8 bases align to TRBD1. Germline-derived CDR1 and CDR2 are WSHSY and SAAADI. Trimming at V came to 8 bases and at J to 6 bases, leaving 11 bases not matched to a gene. This CDR3 region has 14 residues. The CDR3 DNA reads TGCGCCAGCGCCAACAGGGGGGTTTTGGATGGCTACACCTTC. Translation gives CASANRGVLDGYTF.

This sequence joins TRBV10-3 and TRBJ1-2; D is undetermined. Per germline, CDR1 ENHRY and CDR2 SYGVKD. V lost 3 bases and J lost 6, with 14 bases in between. The CDR3 covers 14 residues. The CDR3: CAISDNGITDGYTF. As DNA, the CDR3 is TGTGCCATCAGTGATAACGGGATTACGGATGGCTACACCTTC.

The V gene is TRBV5-1, the J gene TRBJ2-5; possibly TRBD2 for D (6 bases). Germline lookup yields CDR1 SGHRS and CDR2 YFSETQ. The V end was cut by 0 bases, the J end by 1 base, with 7 bases between. The CDR3 spans 14 residues. The CDR3 DNA is TGCGCCAGCAGCTTGGGCGGGGTCCAAGAGACCCAGTACTTC. Translation: CASSLGGVQETQYF.

This clone was seen a single time. The chain uses TRBV4-1 and TRBJ2-1; D might be TRBD1 (8 bases). Germline CDR1 MGHRA, CDR2 YSYEKL. Trimming left V 4 bases short and J 5 bases short, with 24 bases between. The CDR3 is 18 amino acids. This CDR3 reads CASSPPSTGTGLDNEQFF. The DNA of the CDR3 is TGCGCCAGCAGCCCCCCCTCCACCGGGACAGGACTAGACAATGAGCAGTTCTTC.

J is TRBJ2-6 and V is TRBV5-1; D uncertain. The CDR3 contains 18 residues. CDR1 is SGHRS, CDR2 YFSETQ, per germline. Trimming pared 0 bases from V and 0 bases from J, leaving 13 bases between. The CDR3 DNA sequence: TGCGCCAGCAGCTTGGCCCCCCTTAAGAGCTCTGGGGCCAACGTCCTGACTTTC. As protein: CASSLAPLKSSGANVLTF.

The chain is built from TRBV4-1 and TRBJ1-2; D may be TRBD1 (5 bases). Germline V CDR1 and CDR2: MGHRA, YSYEKL. CDR3 length: 15 amino acids. V dropped 2 bases and J dropped 5 bases, with 15 bases sitting between them. The CDR3 spells CASSQNSGVHYGYTF. CDR3 nucleotides: TGCGCCAGCAGCCAAAACTCGGGGGTTCATTATGGCTACACCTTC.

For the CDR3, the DNA is TGCGCCAGCAGTTCCCCCGGGACAGATCACCACTATGGCTACACCTTC. Translating gives CASSSPGTDHHYGYTF. The chain is built from TRBV5-1 and TRBJ1-2; 7 bases match TRBD1. The CDR3 is 16 amino acids. CDR1 SGHRS and CDR2 YFSETQ come from the germline V gene. Unmatched junction bases numbered 13, after V lost 5 bases and J lost 3 bases.

The chain joins TRBV11-2 to TRBJ2-1; D unresolved. Between the trimmed V and J ends, which lost 5 bases and 0 bases, there was a span of 14 bases. This CDR3 has 16 amino acids. Germline loops: CDR1 SGHAT, CDR2 FQNNGV. This chain's CDR3 is CASSPLTQRSYNEQFF. CDR3 in DNA: TGTGCCAGCAGCCCCCTCACACAACGCTCCTACAATGAGCAGTTCTTC.

This clone was detected only a few times. The CDR3 nucleotides are TGTGCCACCAGTGGGGCGGACAGGGGGCGCCGACAGCCCCAGCATTTT. This encodes CATSGADRGRRQPQHF. The chain employs TRBV24-1 and TRBJ1-5, with 11 bases matching TRBD1. The V segment lost 5 bases and the J segment 7 bases; nucleotides outside the gene matches: 9. This CDR3 region has 16 residues. In germline, CDR1 is KGHDR, CDR2 SFDVKD.

The V gene is TRBV7-2, the J gene TRBJ1-1; possible D gene TRBD1, 5 bases. The V end lost 3 bases, the J end lost 3 bases, and 17 bases lay between the germline ends. The CDR3 has 16 amino acids. Germline V gene sequence: CDR1 SGHTA, CDR2 FQGNSA. This CDR3 reads CASSFPDGGEDTEAFF. The CDR3 nucleotides read TGTGCCAGCAGCTTTCCGGACGGGGGGGAGGACACTGAAGCTTTCTTT.

The genes are TRBV5-6 and TRBJ2-7; D uncertain. Trimming left V 0 bases short and J 3 bases short, with 7 bases between. The germline V gene has CDR1 SGHDT and CDR2 YYEEEE. The CDR3 consists of 13 residues. The CDR3 DNA sequence: TGTGCCAGCAGCTTGGGGTCAGACTACGAGCAGTACTTC. Translated, it gives CASSLGSDYEQYF.

The chain has TRBV19 and TRBJ2-5; D is possibly TRBD1 (6 bases). The CDR3 is 14 residues long. The germline V gene encodes CDR1 LNHDA and CDR2 SQIVND (reference sequence). The ends were cut back, 5 bases at V and 2 bases at J, with 12 bases in the middle. The CDR3 DNA reads as TGTGCCAGTAGTCCTATCGACAGGCAAGAGACCCAGTACTTC. This translates into CASSPIDRQETQYF.

This chain connects TRBV29-1 to TRBJ2-2, with 10 bases identical to TRBD1. Trimming cost V 7 bases and J 3 bases; bases outside gene matches: 5. Germline V gives CDR1 SQVTM, CDR2 ANQGSEA. The CDR3 sequence is 14 residues long. Here the CDR3 reads CSGRTGGDTGELFF. CDR3 nucleotide sequence: TGCAGCGGAAGGACAGGGGGGGACACCGGGGAGCTGTTTTTT.

The chain recombines TRBV2 with TRBJ2-2; 7 nucleotides line up with TRBD2. The CDR3 contains 18 residues. V was pared by 7 bases and J by 0 bases, with 14 bases of the junction left unmatched. Looked up from germline, CDR1 is SNHLY and CDR2 is FYNNEI. The CDR3 DNA is TGTGCCAGCACTCCTGGGGGGATAGCGGGTACGAACACCGGGGAGCTGTTTTTT. The encoded protein is CASTPGGIAGTNTGELFF.

The rearrangement joins TRBV5-4 to TRBJ2-3, with D unclear. V was shortened by 0 bases and J by 10 bases, with 18 bases between the two germline ends. Germline CDR1 is SGHNT and CDR2 is YYREEE (reference sequence). The length of the CDR3 is 15 residues. Here the CDR3 DNA reads TGTGCCAGCAGCTTGGCCATGGGCCCCGACGTCTCGCAGTATTTT. It translates to CASSLAMGPDVSQYF.

This sequence joins TRBV14 and TRBJ2-5, with TRBD2 identical over 7 bases. Trimming at V came to 5 bases and at J to 4 bases, leaving 7 bases not matched to a gene. Germline-derived CDR1 and CDR2 are SGHDN and FVKESK. The length of the CDR3 is 14 residues. In DNA, the CDR3 is TGTGCCAGCAGCGAAACAGGACTAGGAGAGACCCAGTACTTC. It yields the protein CASSETGLGETQYF.

V and J are TRBV12-3 or TRBV12-4 and TRBJ1-2, with 8 bases identical to TRBD1. V lost 6 bases to trimming and J lost 4 bases; unmatched junction nucleotides: 4. CDR3 length equals 13 residues. The CDR3 DNA is TGTGCCAGCAGCCAACAGGGGGGCTATGGCTACACCTTC. It codes for CASSQQGGYGYTF.

The V call is TRBV7-8, the J call TRBJ1-5, with D possibly matching TRBD1 (5 bases). Deletions cut 4 bases from V and 4 bases from J, with 17 bases between. The germline gives CDR1 SGHVS, CDR2 FQNEAQ. CDR3 length equals 16 residues. The CDR3 DNA sequence: TGTGCCAGCAGCTGGGGTAGAATTGGGGCAAATCAGCCCCAGCATTTT. Translating gives CASSWGRIGANQPQHF.